This T cell receptor (beta chain) was captured by sequencing in a study of response to subunit inactivated influenza vaccine. This clonotype came up a few times. The germline CDR1 and CDR2 sequences are MGHRA and YSYEKL. V lost 3 bases and J lost 4, with 15 bases in between. The CDR3 covers 15 residues. One entry per CDR3 protein, called by TCRdb with MiXCR from the RT-PCR reads. The table has hundreds of thousands of distinct CDR3 sequences, approximately 14% seen once. Sequences were derived from PBMCs from blood, sampled 11 to 12 days after vaccination. This chain uses TRBV4-1 with TRBJ1-1; perhaps TRBD1 as D (6 bases). The receptor was derived from a man aged 50 or older who received an inactivated influenza vaccine. DNA for the CDR3: TGCGCCAGCAGCCAGTTCGCCAGGGGCCGCACTGAAGCTTTCTTT. Translated, it gives CASSQFARGRTEAFF.